The 16 T cell receptor beta chains listed next were all sequenced from one sample in a study of CD8 T cells in Susac syndrome. cDNA came from around 0.54 to 1 ug RNA primed by random hexamers. TCRdb independently ran MiXCR on the immunoSEQ multiplex PCR reads; one entry per CDR3 protein. The data contain some 200,000 distinct CDR3 sequences, 95% of them seen just once; the ten biggest clones take up 0.08% to 0.095%. Sequenced input: CD4+ T cells from PBMCs. These TCRs come from a human donor with multiple sclerosis.

The CDR3 DNA reads as TGCAGTGCCCCCGAGGCTTCCAATCAGCCCCAGCATTTT. Translation gives CSAPEASNQPQHF. The rearrangement joins TRBV20-1 to TRBJ1-5, with unresolved D. The germline V and J ends were trimmed by 6 bases and 3 bases, with 12 bases remaining between them. The CDR3 runs 13 residues. CDR1 is DFQATT and CDR2 is SNEGSKA in the germline V gene (reference sequence).

The chain uses TRBV12-3 or TRBV12-4 and TRBJ1-1; D not resolved. CDR3 length: 15 amino acids. Trimming left V 7 bases short and J 0 bases short, with 15 bases between. The CDR3 sequence: CASTLLYPMNTEAFF. In DNA, the CDR3 is TGTGCCAGCACTCTCCTGTATCCCATGAACACTGAAGCTTTCTTT.

The genes are TRBV15 and TRBJ2-1; D is unclear. CDR3 size: 13 residues. V was cut by 7 bases and J by 9 bases, with 16 bases left in between. Germline CDR1 and CDR2: LNHNV and YYDKDF (reference sequence). CDR3 region: CATNIVRSGEQFF. In DNA, the CDR3 is TGTGCCACCAACATCGTTAGGTCGGGTGAGCAGTTCTTC. The whole variable domain, remainder taken from reference TRBV15 and TRBJ2-1, is DAMVIQNPRYQVTQFGKPVTLSCSQTLNHNVMYWYQQKSSQAPKLLFHYYDKDFNNEADTPDNFQSRRPNTSFCFLDIRSPGLGDTAMYLCATNIVRSGEQFFGPGTRLTVL.

The J gene is TRBJ1-2, the V gene TRBV29-1, with 11 bases lining up with TRBD1. V gave up 4 bases and J gave up 5 bases; unmatched junction bases: 9. The CDR3 is 15 amino acids. Germline CDR1 reads SQVTM; CDR2 reads ANQGSEA. CDR3 loop: CSVGNRDRGGYGYTF. In nucleotides, the CDR3 is TGCAGCGTTGGGAACCGGGACAGGGGGGGTTATGGCTACACCTTC.

This sequence joins TRBV3-1 and TRBJ2-1, with D tentatively TRBD1 or TRBD2 (5 bases each). V was cut by 3 bases and J by 9 bases, with 9 bases left in between. The CDR3 has 12 residues. Per the germline V gene, CDR1 is LGHDT and CDR2 is YNNKEL (reference sequence). The CDR3, as DNA: TGTGCCAGCAGCCACTGGGGGACTGAGCAGTTCTTC. Its protein is CASSHWGTEQFF.

The V call is TRBV20-1, the J call TRBJ2-7; no reliable D call. Germline V gene lookup returns CDR1 DFQATT and CDR2 SNEGSKA (reference sequence). V was clipped by 6 bases and J by 3 bases, with 15 bases between them. The CDR3 totals 13 residues. This CDR3 is CSAINRWGYEQYF. The CDR3 nucleotides read TGCAGTGCCATCAATCGGTGGGGCTACGAGCAGTACTTC.

This clonotype has only one observation. The CDR3 sequence: CAWSQTGFRTEAFF. DNA for the CDR3: TGTGCCTGGAGCCAGACAGGGTTTCGTACTGAAGCTTTCTTT. The chain carries TRBV30 and TRBJ1-1, with 7 bases lining up with TRBD1. Per the germline V gene, CDR1 is GTSNPN and CDR2 is SVGIG (reference sequence). CDR3 length: 14 amino acids. The V and J ends lost 3 bases and 5 bases, in that order; junction bases with no gene match: 9.

J is TRBJ2-7 and V is TRBV27; D possibly corresponds to TRBD2 (6 bases). The V end lost 2 bases, the J end lost 4 bases, and 9 bases lay between the germline ends. CDR3 size: 13 residues. Germline V gene data show CDR1 as MNHEY and CDR2 as SMNVEV (reference sequence). The CDR3 region is CASSLLAKYEQYF. The CDR3 DNA follows: TGTGCCAGCAGTTTACTAGCGAAGTACGAGCAGTACTTC.

The gene calls are TRBV3-1 and TRBJ2-3, with a weak D call TRBD2 (6 bases). Between the trimmed V and J ends, which lost 2 bases and 6 bases, there was a span of 12 bases. The CDR3 is 14 amino acids. Germline V CDR1 and CDR2: LGHDT, YNNKEL (reference sequence). CDR3 residues: CASSQLKRVDTQYF. The CDR3 DNA is TGTGCCAGCAGCCAATTAAAGCGGGTGGATACGCAGTATTTT.

This chain's CDR3 is CASSQDRGFEQYF. CDR3 bases: TGTGCCAGCAGCCAAGATAGAGGGTTCGAGCAGTACTTC. J is TRBJ2-7 and V is TRBV3-1; TRBD2 is a possible D gene (5 bases). The CDR3 consists of 13 residues. Trimming removed 0 bases at V and 6 bases at J, with 9 bases between. Germline lookup yields CDR1 LGHDT and CDR2 YNNKEL (reference sequence).

The V and J genes are TRBV29-1 and TRBJ1-2; D may be TRBD1 (6 bases). V gave up 6 bases and J gave up 2 bases, with 13 bases separating them. Germline CDR1 SQVTM, CDR2 ANQGSEA. The CDR3 extends over 13 amino acids. CDR3 nucleotide sequence: TGCAGCGTGTCACCCGGACAGAACTATGGCTACACCTTC. Protein sequence: CSVSPGQNYGYTF.

This clonotype was seen a single time. This chain joins TRBV5-1 and TRBJ2-2; D may be TRBD2 (6 bases). The CDR3 totals 15 residues. With 5 bases removed from V and 2 bases from J, the gap between germline ends came to 13 bases. Germline-derived CDR1 and CDR2 are SGHRS and YFSETQ. CDR3 nucleotides: TGCGCCAGCAGGGAGGGGCCAGCCAACACCGGGGAGCTGTTTTTT. This translates into CASREGPANTGELFF.

This chain's CDR3 is CASSPGHRVRPYEQYF. The CDR3 DNA reads TGTGCCAGCAGCCCGGGACATCGGGTGAGGCCCTACGAGCAGTACTTC. The genes are TRBV9 and TRBJ2-7, with a possible D match to TRBD1 (6 bases). Germline loops: CDR1 SGDLS, CDR2 YYNGEE. The CDR3 runs 16 residues. The germline V and J ends were trimmed by 4 bases and 2 bases, with 19 bases remaining between them.

A remark on this clonotype: Because the CDR3's place on the DNA is in doubt, the DNA is left out and the CDR3 is given as listed by TCRdb. This sequence joins TRBV15 and TRBJ2-5; the table calls TRBD1, which could not be checked here. Both ends counted, the CDR3 spans 16 residues. Germline V gene sequence: CDR1 LNHNV, CDR2 YYDKDF (reference sequence). CDR3 residues: CATSRDALDKARVQYF.

This clonotype was observed once. The chain has TRBV6-1 and TRBJ1-1, with unresolved D. The CDR3 extends over 12 amino acids. Deletions cut 2 bases from V and 7 bases from J, with 8 bases between. CDR1 is MNHNS and CDR2 is SASEGT in the germline V gene. CDR3 amino acids: CASSETQFEAFF. The CDR3 bases are TGTGCCAGCAGTGAAACCCAGTTTGAAGCTTTCTTT.

V usage is TRBV30 and J usage is TRBJ2-7; 8 nucleotides align to TRBD2. Germline CDR1 and CDR2: GTSNPN and SVGIG (reference sequence). There are 15 residues in the CDR3. Trimming at V came to 3 bases and at J to 6 bases, leaving 13 bases not matched to a gene. This chain's CDR3 is CAWRAVSGRKGEQYF. CDR3 coding DNA: TGTGCCTGGAGAGCCGTCAGCGGGAGAAAAGGCGAGCAGTACTTC. The variable domain in full, completed from reference TRBV30 and TRBJ2-7, reads SQTIHQWPATLVQPVGSPLSLECTVEGTSNPNLYWYRQAAGRGLQLLFYSVGIGQISSEVPQNLSASRPQDRQFILSSKKLLLSDSGFYLCAWRAVSGRKGEQYFGPGTRLTVT.